Reported below is one T cell receptor (beta chain). Its antigen remains unidentified. Base qualities are not provided; no much larger clone lies one nucleotide away. These data come from a study of T cell responses to AZD1222 COVID-19 vaccine (dated by TCRdb to about 2021). Regarding the study in general: AZD1222 recipients given second doses at about 4 weeks or at about 12 weeks were pooled, since spike-specific TCR depth and breadth were not found to differ between the two schedules. TCR sequencing was performed for 230 to 250 trial participants, of whom approximately 200 were given two doses of AZD1222 and around 25 were given two doses of MenACWY control vaccine. Enrollment into the trials was organized by age into subgroups of 18-55, 56-69 and 70-plus years, and those subgroups contained 148, 28 and 57 TCR-sequenced participants, respectively.

What the time point label conveys for this sample: baseline before first vaccination. Vaccinee samples were obtained from the UK trials COV001 and COV002, which included a single-blind randomized controlled phase 2/3 trial of AZD1222 (ChAdOx1 nCoV-19) in healthy adults. For TCRbeta chain sequencing, PBMC samples from trial participants were taken at day 0 and at day 28 after the second dose. Results the study describes overall, beyond this receptor: Conclusions about previously exposed vaccinees are limited, since just five to seven AZD1222 recipients were seropositive for SARS-CoV-2 at baseline. No day 14 peak-response samples were available, so repertoires were characterized only after the peak T cell response. CD4 TCRs associated with the vaccine covered the entire spike protein, and the dominant responses were in regions 160-218 and 743-854. Participants were mostly white British and included more females than males, and it was suggested by the authors that clonal diversity may have been underestimated. After two AZD1222 doses, spike-specific TCR breadth and depth were significantly higher than at day 0 and than in MenACWY recipients. Epitopes outside the regions mutated in the B.1.351 and B.1.1.7 variants were reportedly recognized by nearly half of the unique spike-specific TCRs. In the small 56-69-year group, the increase in depth fell short of significance, most likely because of low power.

CDR3 length: 13 amino acids, cysteine to phenylalanine. Kept here is only the CDR3 DNA, which spans 39 bases and is read in frame from base 1. Looking up the germline V gene (reference sequence) yields CDR1 GTSNPN and CDR2 SVGIG. The junction shows trimming of 0 bases on V and 4 bases on J, plus 9 bases between the germline ends. The CDR3 regions of human TCRbeta chains were subjected to immunosequencing. The published analysis was carried out like this. Repertoire TCRs were checked for matches against a reference library of SARS-CoV-2-specific TCRs that had been generated using the MIRA antigen-specificity platform. Breadth was defined as the fraction of unique TCRs that were SARS-CoV-2-associated. Depth was defined as the fraction of total T cells that were SARS-CoV-2-associated. Each spike-specific TCR was assigned to its reactive spike region and to a CD4 or CD8 class using the MIRA data. Log10-transformed breadth and depth values were compared by one-way ANOVA with Sidak's multiple comparisons tests. The source is immuneACCESS, and TCRdb retained only in-frame sequences with V and J called. Part of the clones is not carried over; for the studies checked, unresolved V genes explain less than half of this, and the remainder is unexplained. D and trimming were read from the DNA, whereas the V and J calls and clone size are those reported in that table. The sample contains under 150,000 clones, around nine tenths of them found a single time. Together, the top ten hold roughly a quarter of the sample.

The sample here was peripheral blood, taken on day 0 of AZD1222 vaccination. The TCR was taken from an adult in good health. The rearranged segments are TRBV30 and TRBJ1-2; confidence is insufficient to name the D gene. This receptor carries the CDR3 CAWSVQSFYGYTF. The DNA sequence is TGTGCCTGGAGTGTACAGTCATTCTATGGCTACACCTTC.